The sequence of this T cell receptor beta chain was determined in a study of T cells in women clearing cervical HPV infection (dated by TCRdb to 2016 to 2019). Notes on the research overall: Cases were 25 women with histologically confirmed HPV16-related CIN3 or worse, including a couple of invasive cancers. The approximately 23 controls were women who cleared a single incident HPV16 infection within 12 months without developing precancer or cancer. Blood from cases was collected at the visit where the lesion was first found, while blood from controls was collected once the infection could no longer be detected. Among cases, blood sampling came a median of nearly 150 days after lesion detection, with an interquartile range of about 90 to 220 days. Since HLA typing was available for only a few women, HLA type could not be ruled out as a confounder. The exploratory proof-of-principle case-control study was nested within the Guanacaste HPV Natural History Study in Costa Rica and compared TCR repertoires across cervical HPV16 outcomes. Cases and controls were matched on year of sample collection and on age within five years. A median age of roughly 33 years was observed in cases versus roughly 38 in controls, and no significant differences in baseline characteristics were found. The parent cohort enrolled over 8,500 women aged 18 or older in Guanacaste, Costa Rica, in about 1992 to 1995 and followed the women for less than nine years. Five blinded duplicates per group were added as quality controls, so that 60 or so samples were obtained: some 50 participants and some 10 replicates. Results the study describes overall, beyond this receptor: Across sequencing depths, CIN3+ cases showed significantly higher TCR repertoire richness than controls, but evenness did not differ between the groups. The cross-sectional design could not show whether associations preceded infection or resulted from it; effector/memory subsets and HPV-specific T cells were not isolated. TRBV6-7 relative abundance was lower in cases than in controls (approximately 0.11% versus 0.16%; Bonferroni P = 0.0008). Because the number of T cells per sample was unknown, the richness differences could reflect varying T-cell content rather than repertoire biology. Random forest classifiers combining richness and V gene abundances distinguished cases from controls with an estimated AUC of more than 0.8.

The immunoSEQ assay used multiplex PCR to amplify TCR beta CDR3 regions from an average of roughly 1,200 ng of genomic DNA per sample. To correct primer bias, the assay used a complete synthetic TCR repertoire to set an amplification baseline. Amplicons were sequenced on the Illumina platform. The paper's data handling went like this. Sequences were error-corrected by clustering with frequency ratios and a modified nearest-neighbor algorithm, then analyzed in the immunoSEQ Analyzer with IMGT gene definitions. At each rarefaction depth, TCR richness and evenness were averaged across 20 rarefaction repeats, and any sample with fewer sequences than the depth was left out. Wilcoxon rank sum tests with FDR correction were used to compare relative abundances of V, D and J genes between the groups. Blinded duplicates gave an intraclass correlation of around 95% for TCR richness and an average of roughly 82% across around 66 gene segments. TCRdb retrieved this table from immuneACCESS and kept in-frame rearrangements only. Not all clones are present; in checked studies, unresolved V genes account for under half, and no reason is known for the remainder. That table furnishes V, J and clone size, whereas the DNA furnished D and trimming. The sample's clone listing holds about 27,000 clones. The ten largest clones add up to 22% of the sample.

A remark on this clone: The specificity of this receptor is unknown. The DNA ends 3 residues before the CDR3 does, and the rest of the CDR3 is filled in from the germline J gene.

The germline V and J ends show losses of 3 bases and 6 bases respectively, and no gene match explains 6 bases of the junction. CDR1 and CDR2 were assigned from the germline V gene as SGHRS and YFSETQ. The CDR3 numbers 15 residues from cysteine through phenylalanine. Of the CDR3's DNA, 36 bases were read; they are in frame from base 1. Every participant had a single incident cervical HPV16 infection, and prevalent HPV16 infections were excluded. Cervical HPV DNA was detected by MY09/MY11 PCR, and genotyping was performed by dot-blot hybridization. Roughly 16 mL of heparinized blood were centrifuged, and the buffy coat was split into aliquots, frozen at -30 degrees C, and then kept at -80 degrees C. QIAGEN kits were used to extract genomic DNA from buffy coat specimens.

This chain joins TRBV5-1 to TRBJ1-4, with 9 bases aligning to TRBD1. Sequencing was done on a sample of blood buffy coat. The TCR sequence derives from a woman aged 18 to 75 with a cervical HPV16 infection that either progressed to CIN3+ or cleared (not recorded which). The CDR3 amino acid sequence is: CASSSRTGEHEKLFF. CDR3 DNA, as far as it was read: TGCGCCAGCAGCTCCCGGACAGGGGAACATGAAAAA.